This T cell receptor (beta chain) was sequenced for a study of OX40 agonist ivuxolimab in advanced cancers. V lost 1 base and J 7 bases, leaving 10 bases between the germline ends. This CDR3 spans 13 amino acids. The germline gives CDR1 MDHEN, CDR2 SYDVKM. Clones were read by immunoSEQ multiplex PCR, and TCRdb kept only the in-frame ones, dropping some. The sample consists of 60,000 to 80,000 clones, roughly 82% of them appearing once. The sequence came from an adult with an advanced solid tumor such as melanoma, head and neck, liver or kidney cancer. The specimen comprised CD4+ or CD8+ T cells sorted from blood, sampled in a trial of the OX40 agonist ivuxolimab. The rearrangement links TRBV28 to TRBJ1-1, with D perhaps matching TRBD1 (6 bases). The CDR3: CASSLYGGLEAFF. DNA of the CDR3: TGTGCCAGCAGTTTATACGGGGGCCTTGAAGCTTTCTTT.